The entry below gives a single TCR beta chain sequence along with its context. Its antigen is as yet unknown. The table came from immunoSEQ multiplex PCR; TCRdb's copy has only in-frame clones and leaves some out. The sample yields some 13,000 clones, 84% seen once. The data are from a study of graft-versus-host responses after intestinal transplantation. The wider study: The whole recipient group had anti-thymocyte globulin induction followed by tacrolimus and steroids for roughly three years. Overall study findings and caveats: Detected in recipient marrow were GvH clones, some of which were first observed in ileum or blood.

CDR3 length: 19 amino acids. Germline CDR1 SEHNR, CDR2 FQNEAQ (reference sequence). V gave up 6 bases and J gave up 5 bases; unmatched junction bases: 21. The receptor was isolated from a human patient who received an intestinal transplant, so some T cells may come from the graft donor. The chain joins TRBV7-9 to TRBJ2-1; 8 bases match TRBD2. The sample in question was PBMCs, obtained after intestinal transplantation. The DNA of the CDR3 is TGTGCCAGCAGGCCGAAGGCCCCACAAGCGGGAGCCGTCGACAATGAGCAGTTCTTC. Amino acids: CASRPKAPQAGAVDNEQFF.